The 14 T cell receptor beta chains presented below share a single source sample, sequenced in a study of PD-L1 blockade in urothelial cancer. Profiled with immunoSEQ multiplex PCR; TCRdb holds only in-frame clones, not every one. The profile covers 45,000 to 50,000 clones, with around 79% appearing a single time and 10% taken by the ten largest. Time point of the sample: pretreatment peripheral blood. The specimen was PBMCs, collected around atezolizumab (anti-PD-L1) treatment. These receptor sequences come from a man between 65 and 79 years old with urothelial cancer.

The chain links TRBV5-1 to TRBJ2-1, with 10 bases identical to TRBD2. From germline, CDR1 is SGHRS and CDR2 YFSETQ. The CDR3 length is 16 residues. J gave up 8 bases and V 4 bases, and 12 bases lay outside the gene matches. This CDR3 reads CASSPNRGLAMDEQFF. CDR3 nucleotide sequence: TGCGCCAGCAGCCCGAACAGGGGACTAGCGATGGATGAGCAGTTCTTC.

A single count supports this clone. The rearrangement links TRBV2 to TRBJ2-4, with 8 bases lining up with TRBD1. V dropped 6 bases and J dropped 0; count of bases not matched to a gene: 4. The germline V gene has CDR1 SNHLY and CDR2 FYNNEI. The CDR3 sequence is 15 residues long. The CDR3 DNA follows: TGTGCCAGCAGCCAGGACAGGGTAGCCAAAAACATTCAGTACTTC. Amino acids: CASSQDRVAKNIQYF.

This clone is medium-sized. This sequence joins TRBV27 and TRBJ1-2; 8 bases are shared with TRBD1. The CDR3 totals 19 residues. The V gene's germline CDR1 is MNHEY and CDR2 SMNVEV (reference sequence). The ends lost 4 bases at V and 1 base at J; junction bases unmatched: 17. CDR3 region: CASSSLPIHSGGNNYGYTF. CDR3 sequence (DNA): TGTGCCAGCAGTTCACTACCTATCCATTCAGGGGGCAATAACTATGGCTACACCTTC.

The V gene is TRBV5-6, the J gene TRBJ2-1; 15 bases map to TRBD2. J gave up 8 bases and V 4 bases, and 4 bases lay outside the gene matches. The V gene's germline CDR1 is SGHDT and CDR2 YYEEEE. The CDR3 totals 15 residues. This CDR3 reads CASSTGLAGGHEQFF. The CDR3 DNA reads TGTGCCAGCAGCACGGGACTAGCGGGAGGCCATGAGCAGTTCTTC.

The chain is built from TRBV27 and TRBJ2-7, with 8 bases matching TRBD1. The germline gives CDR1 MNHEY, CDR2 SMNVEV (reference sequence). The CDR3 consists of 14 residues. V was clipped by 5 bases and J by 3 bases; unmatched bases: 6. The CDR3 coding sequence is TGTGCCAGCAGTCCGACAGGGGCGAACTACGAGCAGTACTTC. As protein: CASSPTGANYEQYF.

V usage is TRBV11-2 and J usage is TRBJ1-1, with 8 bases fitting TRBD1. The CDR3 is 15 amino acids. Looked up from germline, CDR1 is SGHAT and CDR2 is FQNNGV. V was pared by 5 bases and J by 5 bases, with 10 bases of the junction left unmatched. The CDR3 bases are TGTGCCAGCAGCCTTCAGGGGGCAGGAGGGACTGAAGCTTTCTTT. Its protein is CASSLQGAGGTEAFF.

The genes are TRBV28 and TRBJ2-1; D is perhaps TRBD2 (6 bases). V was clipped by 5 bases and J by 5 bases, with 13 bases between them. This CDR3 region has 14 residues. The germline gives CDR1 MDHEN, CDR2 SYDVKM. The DNA for the CDR3 is TGTGCCAGCAGTCCCCCTCCGGGAGACAATGAGCAGTTCTTC. Protein product: CASSPPPGDNEQFF. The variable domain in full, with the rest retrieved from reference TRBV28 and TRBJ2-1, is DVKVTQSSRYLVKRTGEKVFLECVQDMDHENMFWYRQDPGLGLRLIYFSYDVKMKEKGDIPEGYSVSREKKERFSLILESASTNQTSMYLCASSPPPGDNEQFFGPGTRLTVL.

This clone was found a few times. CDR3: CASSSGTGFNQPQHF. DNA of the CDR3: TGTGCCAGTAGTTCCGGGACAGGGTTTAATCAGCCCCAGCATTTT. The V gene is TRBV19, the J gene TRBJ1-5; TRBD1 matches at 9 bases. J was trimmed by 4 bases and V by 5 bases; bases with no gene match: 6. CDR1 is LNHDA and CDR2 is SQIVND in the germline V gene (reference sequence). The CDR3 totals 15 residues.

The chain uses TRBV30 and TRBJ2-2; a possible D gene is TRBD2 (5 bases). V shed 3 bases and J shed 3 bases, with 5 bases lying between them. The CDR3 totals 12 residues. Per the germline V gene, CDR1 is GTSNPN and CDR2 is SVGIG (reference sequence). DNA of the CDR3: TGTGCCTGGAGGGACTACACCGGGGAGCTGTTTTTT. It codes for CAWRDYTGELFF.

The V gene is TRBV5-1, the J gene TRBJ2-1, with D perhaps TRBD1 (6 bases). CDR1 is SGHRS and CDR2 is YFSETQ in the germline V gene. The V and J ends lost 4 bases and 5 bases respectively, with 10 bases between them. There are 13 residues in the CDR3. The CDR3 nucleotides read TGCGCCAGCAGCCCCGGACAGAACAATGAGCAGTTCTTC. Its translation: CASSPGQNNEQFF.

The V and J genes are TRBV6-1 and TRBJ1-5; 9 bases map to TRBD1. Germline trimming cut 5 bases from V and 4 bases from J; bases unmatched to any gene: 3. CDR3 length: 14 amino acids. Germline loops: CDR1 MNHNS, CDR2 SASEGT. CDR3 sequence: CASSTGQGNQPQHF. The CDR3 coding sequence is TGTGCCAGCAGTACGGGACAGGGAAATCAGCCCCAGCATTTT.

The genes are TRBV11-3 and TRBJ1-1; TRBD1 matches 9 bases. CDR3 size: 12 residues. The J segment lost 7 bases and the V segment lost 5 bases, leaving 2 bases of the junction unmatched. CDR1 and CDR2 from the germline V gene are SGHNT and YENEEA. In nucleotides, the CDR3 is TGTGCCAGCAGCCGGACAGGGGATGAAGCTTTCTTT. As protein: CASSRTGDEAFF.

The CDR3 here is CASSPADYSYEQYF. In DNA, the CDR3 is TGTGCCAGCAGCCCCGCGGACTACTCCTACGAGCAGTACTTC. The rearrangement joins TRBV7-2 to TRBJ2-7; a weak D match, TRBD2 (6 bases). The CDR3 runs to 14 residues. CDR1 and CDR2 from the germline V gene are SGHTA and FQGNSA. The germline V and J ends were trimmed by 5 bases and 0 bases, with 11 bases remaining between them. The full variable domain, rest sourced from reference TRBV7-2 and TRBJ2-7, is GAGVSQSPSNKVTEKGKDVELRCDPISGHTALYWYRQSLGQGLEFLIYFQGNSAPDKSGLPSDRFSAERTGGSVSTLTIQRTQQEDSAVYLCASSPADYSYEQYFGPGTRLTVT.

The chain recombines TRBV28 with TRBJ2-1, with D perhaps matching TRBD2 (5 bases). CDR1 is MDHEN, CDR2 SYDVKM, per germline. The CDR3 is 14 residues long. Trimming left V 2 bases short and J 4 bases short, with 9 bases between. The CDR3 is CASSLASPYNEQFF. CDR3 DNA sequence: TGTGCCAGCAGTTTAGCTAGCCCTTACAATGAGCAGTTCTTC.